This T cell receptor beta chain was sequenced for a study of beta chain features in type 1 diabetes. Study overall: The patients were much like the healthy donors in age, gender and cell yields.

Regarding the study as a whole: The VDJ junctions of type 1 diabetes patients carried fewer insertions and more deletions.

The sample holds many counts of this clone. Antigen unknown. Every bit of the isolated RNA underwent reverse transcription, so sequencing read expressed TCRB transcripts. The repertoire was sequenced with immunoSEQ multiplex PCR; TCRdb's copy has only in-frame clones and lacks some. The profile shows under 200,000 clones, about 7.3% of them singletons. A single heparinised blood sample, averaging around 110 mL, was obtained per donor. CD4+ cells of the naive, central memory, regulatory and stem cell-like memory types were sorted via CD45RO/CCR7/CD25/CD127/CD95/CD27. Germline CDR1 reads SEHNR; CDR2 reads FQNEAQ (reference sequence). The V and J ends lost 5 bases and 2 bases, in that order; junction bases with no gene match: 2. CDR3 size: 13 residues.

Specimen: central memory CD4+ T cells from blood. The clonotype comes from a man between 18 and 29 years old in good health. The J gene is TRBJ2-7, the V gene TRBV7-9; TRBD2 matches 8 bases. CDR3 residues: CASSTGRAYEQYF. For the CDR3, the DNA is TGTGCCAGCAGCACCGGGAGGGCCTACGAGCAGTACTTC.